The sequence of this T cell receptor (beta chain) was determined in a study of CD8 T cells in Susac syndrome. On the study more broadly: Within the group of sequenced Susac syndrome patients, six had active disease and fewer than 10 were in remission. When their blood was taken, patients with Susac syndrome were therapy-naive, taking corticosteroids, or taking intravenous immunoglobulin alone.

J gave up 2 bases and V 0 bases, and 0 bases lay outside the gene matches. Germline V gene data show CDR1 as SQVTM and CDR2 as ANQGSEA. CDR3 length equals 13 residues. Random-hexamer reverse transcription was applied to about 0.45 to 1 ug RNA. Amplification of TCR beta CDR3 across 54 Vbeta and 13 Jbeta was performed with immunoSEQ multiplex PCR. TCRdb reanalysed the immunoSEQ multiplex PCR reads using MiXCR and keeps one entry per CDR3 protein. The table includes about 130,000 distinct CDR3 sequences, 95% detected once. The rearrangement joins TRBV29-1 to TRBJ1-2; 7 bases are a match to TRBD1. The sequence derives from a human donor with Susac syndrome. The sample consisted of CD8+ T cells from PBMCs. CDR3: CSVEETGNYGYTF. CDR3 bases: TGCAGCGTTGAAGAGACAGGGAACTATGGCTACACCTTC.